Each of the 9 T cell receptor beta chains below was sequenced from the same sample in a study of blood T cell repertoires in COVID-19. The repertoire was sequenced with immunoSEQ multiplex PCR; TCRdb's copy has only in-frame clones and lacks some. The top ten hold 1.2% of the sample, which has over 200,000 clones, 90% seen once. The sample consisted of PBMCs or T cells enriched from blood (not recorded which). The receptors were sampled from a man aged 30-40 years who had recovered from COVID-19.

V usage is TRBV11-3 and J usage is TRBJ2-1; no definite D call. Germline lookup yields CDR1 SGHNT and CDR2 YENEEA. CDR3 length: 15 amino acids. The V end was cut by 1 base, the J end by 1 base, with 8 bases between. The CDR3 region is CASSLASGSYNEQFF. CDR3 sequence (DNA): TGTGCCAGCAGCTTAGCATCCGGGTCCTACAATGAGCAGTTCTTC.

This chain joins TRBV29-1 and TRBJ1-2, with no clear D. The CDR3 has 16 residues. The germline CDR1 and CDR2 sequences are SQVTM and ANQGSEA. V was pared by 1 base and J by 3 bases, with 18 bases between. The CDR3 DNA reads TGCAGCGTTGAAGCGGGATCGAGCGAAAAAGACTATGGCTACACCTTC. Residues: CSVEAGSSEKDYGYTF.

This clone was found once. This chain links TRBV4-1 with TRBJ2-1; perhaps TRBD1 as D (7 bases). CDR1 MGHRA and CDR2 YSYEKL come from the germline V gene. The CDR3 runs 16 residues. The ends were cut back, 1 base at V and 7 bases at J, with 17 bases in the middle. CDR3 protein: CASSQVLTGRYNEQFF. The CDR3 nucleotides read TGCGCCAGCAGCCAAGTCCTGACAGGGAGGTATAATGAGCAGTTCTTC.

V and J are TRBV21-1 and TRBJ2-3; the table assigns TRBD1, which was not confirmed against the DNA. TRBV21-1 is classified as a pseudogene. This CDR3 comprises 18 residues. CDR3 in amino acids: CASSKLRAGGSGTDTQYF. DNA for the CDR3: TGTGCCAGCAGCAAACTGCGAGCAGGGGGCTCCGGCACAGATACGCAGTATTTT.

The rearrangement links TRBV4-1 to TRBJ1-2, with a possible D match to TRBD1 (6 bases). V was cut by 2 bases and J by 0 bases, with 19 bases left in between. CDR3 length: 18 amino acids. Germline CDR1 MGHRA, CDR2 YSYEKL. In nucleotides, the CDR3 is TGCGCCAGCAGCCAATGGGGGCAAAACAGGGATGCTAACTATGGCTACACCTTC. Amino acid sequence: CASSQWGQNRDANYGYTF.

The chain uses TRBV5-6 and TRBJ1-6, with D unresolved. CDR1 and CDR2 from the germline V gene are SGHDT and YYEEEE. The CDR3 totals 14 residues. V dropped 0 bases and J dropped 5 bases, with 6 bases sitting between them. The CDR3 reads CASSLGHDNSPLHF. Here the CDR3 DNA reads TGTGCCAGCAGCTTGGGACACGATAATTCACCCCTCCACTTT.

V gene TRBV28 combines with J gene TRBJ1-6; TRBD1 is a possible D gene (5 bases). V lost 6 bases, J lost 6 bases, and 12 bases lay in between. The CDR3 contains 14 residues. The germline V gene encodes CDR1 MDHEN and CDR2 SYDVKM. The CDR3 DNA sequence: TGTGCCAGCAGCCCCGAGACAGCTAATTCACCCCTCCACTTT. It codes for CASSPETANSPLHF.

V and J are TRBV9 and TRBJ2-1, with TRBD1 matching 7 bases. V dropped 4 bases and J dropped 0; count of bases not matched to a gene: 7. The V gene's germline CDR1 is SGDLS and CDR2 YYNGEE. CDR3 length equals 16 residues. As DNA, the CDR3 is TGTGCCAGCAGCTTAAGACAGGGTGTCTCCTACAATGAGCAGTTCTTC. Translation: CASSLRQGVSYNEQFF.

V and J are TRBV12-1 and TRBJ1-2; TRBD1 is the table's D call and was not checked against the DNA. TRBV12-1 is labeled a pseudogene. The CDR3 is 14 residues long. The CDR3 DNA reads TGTGCCAGCAGCCCCCCAGGGGGCGGCTATGGCTACACCTTC. Residues: CASSPPGGGYGYTF.